This TCR beta chain was identified in a study of cytomegalovirus exposure and HLA in healthy donors. The V gene lost 6 bases and the J gene lost 7 bases, with 15 bases spanning the gap. The CDR3 totals 13 residues. Germline V gene data show CDR1 as MNHEY and CDR2 as SMNVEV (reference sequence). This clone was detected only once. PCR was performed using 60 Vbeta and 13 Jbeta primers. TCRdb keeps only in-frame clones here, not all; method: immunoSEQ multiplex PCR. The sample yields 150,000 or so clones, 80% seen once. The specimen sequenced was PBMCs. The receptor comes from a woman between 40 and 55 years old in good health and CMV-seronegative. J is TRBJ1-2 and V is TRBV27; D may be TRBD1 (6 bases). The CDR3 spells CASSRAGEGGYTF. The DNA of the CDR3 is TGTGCCAGCAGCAGGGCAGGGGAGGGTGGCTACACCTTC.